The rows below give T cell receptor beta chains drawn from one sample of a study of shared clonotypes between healthy human individuals. Sequencing used immunoSEQ multiplex PCR; TCRdb keeps in-frame clones, though not all of them. The sample lists 1.5 million to 2.5 million clones; roughly 95% were seen once. The specimen was naive CD8+ T cells sorted from blood. The receptors come from a man between 18 and 29 years old in good health. CDR3s include the opening cysteine and the closing phenylalanine or tryptophan. The order of the fields is V gene, D gene, J gene, clone size, CDR3 DNA, CDR3 protein. D genes are given only for firm matches. For some rows the clone size is stated as once, few or many, or as a class when expanded; others skip it.

V gene: TRBV27
D gene: -
J gene: TRBJ2-2
clone size: -
CDR3 DNA: TGTGCCAGCTATGGAGAAACCGGGGAGCTGTTTTTT
CDR3 protein: CASYGETGELFF

V gene: TRBV5-1
D gene: -
J gene: TRBJ2-2
clone size: -
CDR3 DNA: TGCGCCAGCAGCTTGCAGGGGACCGGGGAGCTGTTTTTT
CDR3 protein: CASSLQGTGELFF

V gene: TRBV25-1
D gene: TRBD2
J gene: TRBJ2-7
clone size: -
CDR3 DNA: TGTGCCAGCAGTTCCCCGGGTCCCGGGACTAGAAATCACGAGCAGTACTTC
CDR3 protein: CASSSPGPGTRNHEQYF

V gene: TRBV6-1
D gene: -
J gene: TRBJ2-7
clone size: -
CDR3 DNA: TGTGCCAGCAGTGAAAGGGTCAGTTCCTACGAGCAGTACTTC
CDR3 protein: CASSERVSSYEQYF

V gene: TRBV7-6
D gene: -
J gene: TRBJ2-1
clone size: -
CDR3 DNA: TGTGCCAGCAGCCGTAGAACAGATGAGCAGTTCTTC
CDR3 protein: CASSRRTDEQFF

V gene: TRBV7-9
D gene: -
J gene: TRBJ1-1
clone size: -
CDR3 DNA: TGTGCCAGCAGCTTGGGGGACCGAGGGACCACTGAAGCTTTCTTT
CDR3 protein: CASSLGDRGTTEAFF

V gene: TRBV7-8
D gene: TRBD1
J gene: TRBJ1-5
clone size: -
CDR3 DNA: TGTGCCAGCAGCTTAGGTGGGACAGGGGCCCATCAGCCCCAGCATTTT
CDR3 protein: CASSLGGTGAHQPQHF

V gene: TRBV5-4
D gene: TRBD2
J gene: TRBJ2-4
clone size: -
CDR3 DNA: TGTGCCAGCAGCTTACCAGCGGGAGGGGAAAACATTCAGTACTTC
CDR3 protein: CASSLPAGGENIQYF

V gene: TRBV5-5
D gene: -
J gene: TRBJ2-7
clone size: -
CDR3 DNA: TGTGCCAGCAGCTTGGTGGGGTTGGAGTACGAGCAGTACTTC
CDR3 protein: CASSLVGLEYEQYF

V gene: TRBV27
D gene: -
J gene: TRBJ2-5
clone size: -
CDR3 DNA: TGTGCCAGCAGTACCGGTACAAGGGAGTCAGAGACCCAGTACTTC
CDR3 protein: CASSTGTRESETQYF

V gene: TRBV7-3
D gene: -
J gene: TRBJ2-2
clone size: -
CDR3 DNA: TGTGCCAGCAGCTCAGGGGGGTATACCGGGGAGCTGTTTTTT
CDR3 protein: CASSSGGYTGELFF

V gene: TRBV4-1
D gene: -
J gene: TRBJ2-7
clone size: -
CDR3 DNA: TGCGCCAGCAGCCATCGCGTAGGTTCCTACGAGCAGTACTTC
CDR3 protein: CASSHRVGSYEQYF

V gene: TRBV7-9
D gene: -
J gene: TRBJ1-5
clone size: -
CDR3 DNA: TGTGCCAGCAGCTTTGACAATCAGCCCCAGCATTTT
CDR3 protein: CASSFDNQPQHF

V gene: TRBV15
D gene: -
J gene: TRBJ1-1
clone size: -
CDR3 DNA: TGTGCCACCAGCAGATGGGACACTGAAGCTTTCTTT
CDR3 protein: CATSRWDTEAFF

V gene: TRBV5-1
D gene: TRBD2
J gene: TRBJ2-1
clone size: -
CDR3 DNA: TGCGCCAGCAGCTTTGGGACTAGCGGATACAATGAGCAGTTCTTC
CDR3 protein: CASSFGTSGYNEQFF

V gene: TRBV29-1
D gene: TRBD1
J gene: TRBJ2-7
clone size: -
CDR3 DNA: TGCAGCGTTGAAGATGGGACAGGGGGAGATTTTTACGAGCAGTACTTC
CDR3 protein: CSVEDGTGGDFYEQYF

V gene: TRBV27
D gene: TRBD2
J gene: TRBJ2-1
clone size: once
CDR3 DNA: TGTGCCAGCAGTCCGATGACTAGCGGGATGGTGGGGTACAATGAGCAGTTCTTC
CDR3 protein: CASSPMTSGMVGYNEQFF

V gene: TRBV11-2
D gene: -
J gene: TRBJ2-1
clone size: -
CDR3 DNA: TGTGCCAGCAGCCCCGGGCCCTACAATGAGCAGTTCTTC
CDR3 protein: CASSPGPYNEQFF

V gene: TRBV6-5
D gene: -
J gene: TRBJ2-7
clone size: -
CDR3 DNA: TGTGCCAGCAGTTACTCAAAAGGGGGGAACGAGCAGTACTTC
CDR3 protein: CASSYSKGGNEQYF

V gene: TRBV30
D gene: TRBD2
J gene: TRBJ2-5
clone size: -
CDR3 DNA: TGTGCCTGGAGTACAGCGGGAGGCCGAGAGACCCAGTACTTC
CDR3 protein: CAWSTAGGRETQYF

V gene: TRBV7-9
D gene: -
J gene: TRBJ2-7
clone size: once
CDR3 DNA: TGTGCCAGCAGCTCTAGGGGGGCGGCATCCTACGAGCAGTACTTC
CDR3 protein: CASSSRGAASYEQYF

V gene: TRBV28
D gene: -
J gene: TRBJ2-7
clone size: -
CDR3 DNA: TGTGCCAGCACCCTTGGGGACGAGCAGTACTTC
CDR3 protein: CASTLGDEQYF

V gene: TRBV2
D gene: TRBD2
J gene: TRBJ2-1
clone size: -
CDR3 DNA: TGTGCCAGCAGTGAAATTCCTAGCGGGATGTACAATGAGCAGTTCTTC
CDR3 protein: CASSEIPSGMYNEQFF

V gene: TRBV29-1
D gene: -
J gene: TRBJ1-1
clone size: -
CDR3 DNA: TGCAGCGTTGAGAAGGGGTATGAAGCTTTCTTT
CDR3 protein: CSVEKGYEAFF

V gene: TRBV4-1
D gene: -
J gene: TRBJ1-1
clone size: -
CDR3 DNA: TGCGCCAGCAGCCAAGATGGGGGGGACGCTTTCTTT
CDR3 protein: CASSQDGGDAFF

V gene: TRBV7-2
D gene: -
J gene: TRBJ2-5
clone size: once
CDR3 DNA: TGTGCCAGCAGCTGGAATTTGGGGGATCAAGAGACCCAGTACTTC
CDR3 protein: CASSWNLGDQETQYF

V gene: TRBV4-1
D gene: TRBD1
J gene: TRBJ1-5
clone size: -
CDR3 DNA: TGCGCCAGCAGCCAATTCCAGGGGGCCTATCAGCCCCAGCATTTT
CDR3 protein: CASSQFQGAYQPQHF

V gene: TRBV7-8
D gene: -
J gene: TRBJ2-2
clone size: once
CDR3 DNA: TGTGCCAGCAGCTCGACAGTTTCCGGGGAGCTGTTTTTT
CDR3 protein: CASSSTVSGELFF

V gene: TRBV6-1
D gene: -
J gene: TRBJ1-2
clone size: few
CDR3 DNA: TGTGCCAGCACCCGCCCGTCAGGAGACCTGTATGGCTACACCTTC
CDR3 protein: CASTRPSGDLYGYTF